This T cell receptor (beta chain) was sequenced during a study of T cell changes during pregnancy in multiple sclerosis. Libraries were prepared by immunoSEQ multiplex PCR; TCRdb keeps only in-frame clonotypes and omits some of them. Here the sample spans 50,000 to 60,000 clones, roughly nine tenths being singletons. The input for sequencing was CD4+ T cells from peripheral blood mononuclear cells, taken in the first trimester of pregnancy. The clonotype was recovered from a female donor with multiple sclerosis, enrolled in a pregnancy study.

The CDR3 DNA sequence: TGTGCCAGCAGCGTACAGACAGGGCTGATGAACACTGAAGCTTTCTTT. Translated: CASSVQTGLMNTEAFF. The gene calls are TRBV9 and TRBJ1-1; 7 bases are shared with TRBD1. CDR1 is SGDLS and CDR2 is YYNGEE in the germline V gene. After removal of 1 base from V and 0 bases from J, the junction contained 6 bases not matched to a gene. The CDR3 is 16 residues long.